Following are 31 T cell receptor beta chains from one sample sequenced in a study of blood T cells in healthy people across ages. The second PCR ran about 6 to 12 cycles with a sample-barcoded 5' primer and J-beta primers. TCRdb used MiXCR to reprocess the 5' RACE reads, holding one entry per CDR3 protein. Of some 1.4 million distinct CDR3 sequences detected, 42% appear once; the ten largest clones hold less than 8%. The sequenced sample was blood. Every receptor here comes from a woman between 18 and 29 years old in good health.

This clonotype has more than one count but fewer than ten. The rearrangement joins TRBV20-1 to TRBJ1-2; D unclear. CDR3 length: 12 amino acids. Germline loops: CDR1 DFQATT, CDR2 SNEGSKA (reference sequence). Trimming shortened V by 3 bases and J by 6 bases, and 11 bases separated the two germline ends. As DNA, the CDR3 is TGCAGTGCTAGGGCCCGTGATAATGGCTACACCTTC. This translates into CSARARDNGYTF.

This clonotype has more than one count but fewer than ten. This chain connects TRBV27 to TRBJ1-1; no firm D call. Trimming took 2 bases from V and 5 from J, leaving 9 bases between them. This CDR3 comprises 13 residues. Germline CDR1 is MNHEY and CDR2 is SMNVEV (reference sequence). CDR3 residues: CASSLNMETEAFF. CDR3 nucleotides: TGTGCCAGCAGTTTAAATATGGAGACTGAAGCTTTCTTT.

The chain couples TRBV6-5 to TRBJ2-1, with 12 bases identical to TRBD2. The trim removed 2 bases at V and 15 bases at J, leaving 11 bases unmatched. The CDR3 is 15 residues long. Germline values: CDR1 MNHEY, CDR2 SVGAGI. CDR3 bases: TGTGCCAGCAGTTACCCGGCTAGCGGGAGGGCCACCGTGTTCTTC. Translation: CASSYPASGRATVFF.

The V and J genes are TRBV28 and TRBJ1-1; TRBD1 agrees at 8 bases. With V trimmed by 6 bases and J by 7 bases, 7 bases remained unmatched. CDR1 is MDHEN, CDR2 SYDVKM, per germline. The CDR3 covers 13 residues. The CDR3 region has the DNA TGTGCCAGCAGCCGTATGGACAGGGTTGAAGCTTTCTTT. Translated: CASSRMDRVEAFF.

This clonotype showed up just a few times. The chain recombines TRBV11-2 with TRBJ2-1; 7 nucleotides align to TRBD2. Germline CDR1 is SGHAT and CDR2 is FQNNGV. This CDR3 contains 16 residues. The trim removed 7 bases at V and 5 bases at J, leaving 14 bases unmatched. The CDR3 sequence is CASITGRRGMNNEQFF. As DNA, the CDR3 is TGTGCCAGCATCACGGGTAGGCGGGGGATGAACAATGAGCAGTTCTTC.

This clonotype has only a few counts. The chain combines TRBV5-1 with TRBJ2-1; D perhaps matches TRBD1 (5 bases). V was pared by 0 bases and J by 7 bases, with 14 bases between. The germline CDR1 and CDR2 sequences are SGHRS and YFSETQ. The CDR3 loop spans 15 amino acids. The CDR3 coding sequence is TGCGCCAGCAGCTTGGAAGGGGTGGCGAGAAATGAGCAGTTCTTC. Its protein is CASSLEGVARNEQFF.

The chain combines TRBV6-1 with TRBJ1-2; D remains ambiguous. CDR3 size: 12 residues. Between the trimmed V and J ends, which lost 2 bases and 7 bases, there was a span of 8 bases. Germline V CDR1 and CDR2: MNHNS, SASEGT. This chain's CDR3 is CASSESQFGYTF. CDR3 nucleotides: TGTGCCAGCAGTGAATCCCAGTTTGGCTACACCTTC.

This clonotype has more than one count but fewer than ten. The gene calls are TRBV6-5 and TRBJ2-3; D might be TRBD2 (5 bases). The CDR3 spans 18 residues. The germline V gene encodes CDR1 MNHEY and CDR2 SVGAGI. The V end lost 2 bases, the J end lost 3 bases, and 21 bases lay between the germline ends. This CDR3 is CASSYTNTPGRRTDTQYF. The CDR3 coding sequence is TGTGCCAGCAGTTACACAAACACTCCGGGCCGGAGGACAGATACGCAGTATTTT.

The chain links TRBV6-6 to TRBJ2-5; 9 bases map to TRBD1. The J call may be in error: the DNA end matches TRBJ2-7 better. Germline V gene lookup returns CDR1 MNHNY and CDR2 SVGAGI (reference sequence). The CDR3 contains 15 residues. CDR3 region: CASSSPGQGSLEQYF. The CDR3 DNA sequence: TGTGCCAGCAGTTCTCCGGGACAGGGCTCCCTCGAGCAGTACTTC.

The rearrangement links TRBV9 to TRBJ2-3; either TRBD1 or TRBD2 may fit D (6 bases each). The CDR3 runs to 18 residues. Deletions cut 4 bases from V and 6 bases from J, with 27 bases between. Germline V gives CDR1 SGDLS, CDR2 YYNGEE. The CDR3 loop is CASSPRGYGGPIVDTQYF. The CDR3 coding sequence is TGTGCCAGCAGCCCAAGAGGTTACGGGGGCCCTATCGTGGATACGCAGTATTTT.

The gene calls are TRBV10-3 and TRBJ1-1, with 7 bases that match TRBD1. Looked up from germline, CDR1 is ENHRY and CDR2 is SYGVKD. The V gene end was trimmed by 3 bases and the J gene end by 6 bases; junction bases not matched to a gene: 13. The CDR3 covers 16 residues. The CDR3 region is CAISDQQGGGSSEAFF. The CDR3 DNA follows: TGTGCCATCAGTGATCAGCAAGGGGGCGGAAGCTCTGAAGCTTTCTTT.

V and J are TRBV11-2 and TRBJ2-3, with 7 nucleotides matching TRBD2. The CDR3 length is 19 residues. Germline V gene sequence: CDR1 SGHAT, CDR2 FQNNGV. V was pared by 8 bases and J by 4 bases, with 24 bases of the junction left unmatched. CDR3 residues: CASAPRLGSSGDLADTQYF. CDR3 nucleotides: TGTGCCAGCGCTCCCCGACTCGGTTCTAGCGGAGATCTGGCAGATACGCAGTATTTT.

This clonotype has a count of ten or more. The rearrangement links TRBV29-1 to TRBJ2-7, with 9 bases aligning to TRBD1. Germline CDR1 SQVTM, CDR2 ANQGSEA. Trimming took 5 bases from V and 3 from J; bases not matched to a gene: 14. The CDR3 has 16 residues. This CDR3 reads CSVTNRGQSGFYEQYF. CDR3 bases: TGCAGCGTTACTAACAGGGGGCAAAGCGGGTTCTACGAGCAGTACTTC.

The V and J genes are TRBV5-6 and TRBJ1-5, with D hard to call. The germline V gene encodes CDR1 SGHDT and CDR2 YYEEEE. The CDR3 has 14 residues. The V and J ends lost 0 bases and 11 bases respectively, with 15 bases between them. This chain's CDR3 is CASSLAGGYRAQHF. For the CDR3, the DNA is TGTGCCAGCAGCTTGGCAGGTGGCTATCGTGCCCAGCATTTT.

This rearrangement joins TRBV15 to TRBJ2-2; 9 nucleotides agree with TRBD1. Looked up from germline, CDR1 is LNHNV and CDR2 is YYDKDF (reference sequence). The CDR3 consists of 16 residues. The trim removed 3 bases at V and 7 bases at J, leaving 9 bases unmatched. The CDR3 here is CATSSPGQGFGGELFF. The CDR3 DNA is TGTGCCACCAGCAGTCCGGGACAGGGATTTGGCGGGGAGCTGTTTTTT.

V usage is TRBV4-2 and J usage is TRBJ2-7; possibly TRBD2 for D (5 bases). The CDR3 contains 16 residues. Trimming left V 0 bases short and J 9 bases short, with 21 bases between. The germline V gene encodes CDR1 LGHNA and CDR2 YNFKEQ. The CDR3 sequence is CASSQDPDSSRGGQYF. The CDR3 coding sequence is TGTGCCAGCAGCCAAGATCCGGACTCCTCCCGAGGTGGGCAGTACTTC.

The chain recombines TRBV12-3 or TRBV12-4 with TRBJ1-5, with 8 bases fitting TRBD1. The junction had 9 bases not matched to a gene; V was cut back by 2 bases and J by 6 bases. This CDR3 has 16 amino acids. DNA for the CDR3: TGTGCCAGCAGTTTAAGGGGACAGGCCCTCGGTCAGCCCCAGCATTTT. Translation gives CASSLRGQALGQPQHF.

Only a few counts were recorded for this clonotype. V usage is TRBV20-1 and J usage is TRBJ1-5, with D possibly being TRBD1 (5 bases). This CDR3 is 14 amino acids long. Looked up from germline, CDR1 is DFQATT and CDR2 is SNEGSKA (reference sequence). V lost 5 bases and J lost 6, with 17 bases in between. The CDR3 sequence is CSAGVGAYGQPQHF. In DNA, the CDR3 is TGCAGTGCTGGAGTAGGGGCTTACGGTCAGCCCCAGCATTTT.

This clonotype was detected only once. The rearrangement joins TRBV6-5 to TRBJ1-1, with D perhaps TRBD1 (5 bases). The V gene lost 8 bases and the J gene lost 3 bases, with 19 bases spanning the gap. Looked up from germline, CDR1 is MNHEY and CDR2 is SVGAGI. This CDR3 has 15 residues. Here the CDR3 reads CASRKDNPLDTEAFF. In DNA, the CDR3 is TGTGCCAGCCGCAAGGACAACCCACTTGACACTGAAGCTTTCTTT.

The J gene is TRBJ2-1, the V gene TRBV14, with TRBD2 matching 7 bases. V gave up 2 bases and J gave up 6 bases; unmatched junction bases: 7. CDR1 and CDR2 (germline): SGHDN, FVKESK. The CDR3 loop spans 15 amino acids. CDR3 residues: CASSQLWGGGNEQFF. The CDR3 coding sequence is TGTGCCAGCAGCCAATTGTGGGGGGGAGGCAATGAGCAGTTCTTC.

The chain employs TRBV29-1 and TRBJ2-1; no definite D call. Germline-derived CDR1 and CDR2 are SQVTM and ANQGSEA. The CDR3 has 12 residues. V was trimmed by 3 bases and J by 10 bases, leaving 13 bases between them. CDR3 nucleotides: TGCAGCGTTGATCGTGGTGCACTCGAGCAGTTCTTC. It is translated as CSVDRGALEQFF.

This clonotype was recorded a few times. This sequence joins TRBV7-2 and TRBJ2-5; D is possibly TRBD1 (5 bases). This CDR3 contains 13 residues. CDR1 is SGHTA, CDR2 FQGNSA, per germline. Trimming took 2 bases from V and 9 from J, leaving 13 bases between them. CDR3 amino acids: CASSLRGDQAQYF. The CDR3 nucleotides are TGTGCCAGCAGCTTAAGGGGCGACCAGGCCCAGTACTTC.

This clonotype was counted only a few times. The V and J genes are TRBV20-1 and TRBJ2-3; 7 nucleotides agree with TRBD2. This CDR3 has 15 amino acids. Germline-derived CDR1 and CDR2 are DFQATT and SNEGSKA (reference sequence). V was clipped by 6 bases and J by 4 bases; unmatched bases: 13. CDR3 sequence: CSAPGLGGPADTQYF. The CDR3 DNA follows: TGCAGTGCCCCTGGACTAGGCGGACCTGCAGATACGCAGTATTTT.

V is TRBV27 and J is TRBJ2-2, with 7 bases identical to TRBD1. J lost 5 bases, V lost 5 bases, and 8 bases had no gene match. Looked up from germline, CDR1 is MNHEY and CDR2 is SMNVEV (reference sequence). The CDR3 length is 15 residues. The CDR3 DNA sequence: TGTGCCAGCAGTGTGACAGGGAAGGGGACCGGGGAGCTGTTTTTT. Translating it yields CASSVTGKGTGELFF.

This clonotype was picked up a small number of times. The V gene is TRBV6-4, the J gene TRBJ2-3, with 9 bases that match TRBD2. Looked up from germline, CDR1 is MRHNA and CDR2 is SNTAGT. The CDR3 runs 17 residues. Trimming at V came to 7 bases and at J to 3 bases, leaving 14 bases not matched to a gene. In DNA, the CDR3 is TGTGCCAGCACGGGTAGCGGGAGACCCCGAGATACAGATACGCAGTATTTT. Protein: CASTGSGRPRDTDTQYF.

The chain carries TRBV20-1 and TRBJ2-3; 8 positions agree with TRBD2. There are 14 residues in the CDR3. The J segment lost 0 bases and the V segment lost 5 bases, leaving 4 bases of the junction unmatched. Germline V gene sequence: CDR1 DFQATT, CDR2 SNEGSKA (reference sequence). Here the CDR3 reads CSAVSGESTDTQYF. CDR3 DNA: TGCAGTGCTGTTAGCGGGGAGAGCACAGATACGCAGTATTTT.

This rearrangement joins TRBV15 to TRBJ2-3; D not resolved. From germline, CDR1 is LNHNV and CDR2 YYDKDF (reference sequence). CDR3 length: 12 residues. With 5 bases removed from V and 3 bases from J, the gap between germline ends came to 6 bases. The CDR3 is CATSVATDTQYF. The DNA of the CDR3 is TGTGCCACCAGCGTGGCAACAGATACGCAGTATTTT.

The chain joins TRBV27 to TRBJ2-7; 7 bases are shared with TRBD1. Germline V gene lookup returns CDR1 MNHEY and CDR2 SMNVEV (reference sequence). The CDR3 length is 16 residues. V was pared by 7 bases and J by 3 bases, with 15 bases of the junction left unmatched. The CDR3 reads CASNSLFGDRDYEQYF. The CDR3, as DNA: TGTGCCAGCAATTCTCTCTTCGGGGACAGAGACTACGAGCAGTACTTC.

This clonotype was observed a single time. The V call is TRBV12-3 or TRBV12-4, the J call TRBJ2-5; TRBD2 agrees at 9 bases. The CDR3 is 15 amino acids. V lost 2 bases and J lost 5; bases outside the gene matches: 6. The CDR3 reads CASSLLGLALETQYF. The CDR3 DNA reads as TGTGCCAGCAGTTTACTGGGACTAGCCCTGGAGACCCAGTACTTC.

V gene TRBV6-1 combines with J gene TRBJ1-1; D gene uncertain. The CDR3 covers 13 residues. CDR1 and CDR2 (germline): MNHNS, SASEGT. Trimming took 9 bases from V and 8 from J, leaving 19 bases between them. The CDR3 loop is CASHRVGKGEAFF. Written as DNA, the CDR3 is TGTGCCAGTCATAGGGTGGGCAAAGGCGAAGCTTTCTTT.

This clonotype has just a few counts. This chain uses TRBV6-6 with TRBJ2-7; 8 positions agree with TRBD1. The CDR3 has 14 amino acids. The trim removed 2 bases at V and 7 bases at J, leaving 7 bases unmatched. CDR1 and CDR2 from the germline V gene are MNHNY and SVGAGI (reference sequence). Written as DNA, the CDR3 is TGTGCCAGCAGTTACGCGACAGGGGAAGGGGAGCAGTACTTC. Translation: CASSYATGEGEQYF.